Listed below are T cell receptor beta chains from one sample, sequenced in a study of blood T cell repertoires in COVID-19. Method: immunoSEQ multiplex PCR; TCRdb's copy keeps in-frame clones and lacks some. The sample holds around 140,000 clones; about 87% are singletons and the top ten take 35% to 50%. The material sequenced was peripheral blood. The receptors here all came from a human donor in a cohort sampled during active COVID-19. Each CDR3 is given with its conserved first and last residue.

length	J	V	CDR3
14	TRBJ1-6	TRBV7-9	CASSGQGENSPLHF
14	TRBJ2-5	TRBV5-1	CASSVLAGEETQYF
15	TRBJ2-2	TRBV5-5	CASSWTGGTSGELFF
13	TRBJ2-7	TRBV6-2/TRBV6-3	CASSWTSGGEQYF
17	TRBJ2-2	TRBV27	CASSFEAGGHSTGELFF
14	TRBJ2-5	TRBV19	CASSETGAAETQYF
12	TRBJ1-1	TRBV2	CASSGAGREAFF
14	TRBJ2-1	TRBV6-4	CASSAGPTYNEQFF
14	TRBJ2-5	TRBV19	CASSNVGGEETQYF
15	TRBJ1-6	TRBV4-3	CASSRLAGNLSPLHF
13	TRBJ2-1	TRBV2	CARRSGGTNEQFF
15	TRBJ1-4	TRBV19	CASSNNRDSPEKLFF
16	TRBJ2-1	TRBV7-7	CASSPTRGRGSGEQFF
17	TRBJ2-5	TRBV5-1	CASRPGREAIVLETQYF
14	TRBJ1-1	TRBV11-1	CASSRDRGKAEAFF
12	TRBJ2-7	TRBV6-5	CASSYSGSEQYF
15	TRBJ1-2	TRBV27	CASSAGDRGWDGYTF
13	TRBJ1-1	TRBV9	CASSVRGGTEAFF
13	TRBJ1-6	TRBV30	CAWSRGNNSPLHF
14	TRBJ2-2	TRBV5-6	CASRLGLAFGELFF
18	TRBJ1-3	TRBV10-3	CAISASDRGKYSGNTIYF
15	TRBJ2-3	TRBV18	CASSPGAYSTDTQYF
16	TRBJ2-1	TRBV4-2	CASSPEPGGAGNEQFF
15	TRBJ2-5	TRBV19	CASSPGTPGVETQYF
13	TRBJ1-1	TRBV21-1	CASSKGMNTEAFF
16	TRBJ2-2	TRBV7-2	CASSLRGTGATGELFF
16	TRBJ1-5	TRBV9	CASSAKSQGSNQPQHF
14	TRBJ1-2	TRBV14	CASSQQGANYGYTF
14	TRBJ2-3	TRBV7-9	CASSSARRTDTQYF
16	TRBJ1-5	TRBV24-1	CATSDPGTEPNQPQHF
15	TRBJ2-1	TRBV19	CASYKTSGSYNEQFF
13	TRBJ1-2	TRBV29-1	CSVEAGPSYGYTF
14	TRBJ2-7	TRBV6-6	CASSYGRGPYEQYF
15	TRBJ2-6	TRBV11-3	CASSLGASGANVLTF
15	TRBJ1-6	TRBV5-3	CARSLVRPQNSPLHF
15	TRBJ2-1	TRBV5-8	CASSPTGGTYNEQFF
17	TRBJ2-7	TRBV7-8	CASSPRRFDRGRYEQYF
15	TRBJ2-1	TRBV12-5	CASGLGLAGINEQFF
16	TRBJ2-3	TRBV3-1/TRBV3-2	CASSLLRGGLGDTQYF